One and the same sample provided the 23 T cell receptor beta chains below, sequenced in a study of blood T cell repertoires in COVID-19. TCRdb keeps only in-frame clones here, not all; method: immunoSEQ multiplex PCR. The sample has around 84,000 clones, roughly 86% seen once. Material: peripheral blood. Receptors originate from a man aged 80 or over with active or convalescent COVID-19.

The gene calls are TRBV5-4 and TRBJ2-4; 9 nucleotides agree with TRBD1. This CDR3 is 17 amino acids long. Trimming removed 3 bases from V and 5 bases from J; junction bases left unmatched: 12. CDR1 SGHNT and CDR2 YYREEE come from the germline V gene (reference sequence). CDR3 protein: CASSSAPGTGTQNIQYF. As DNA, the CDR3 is TGTGCCAGCAGCTCAGCTCCGGGGACAGGGACCCAAAACATTCAGTACTTC.

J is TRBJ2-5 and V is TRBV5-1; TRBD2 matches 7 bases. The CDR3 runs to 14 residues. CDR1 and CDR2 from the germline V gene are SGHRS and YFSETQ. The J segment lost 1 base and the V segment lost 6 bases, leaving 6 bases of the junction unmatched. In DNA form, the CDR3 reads TGCGCCAGCAACACGGGGGGTGGCCAAGAGACCCAGTACTTC. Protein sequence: CASNTGGGQETQYF. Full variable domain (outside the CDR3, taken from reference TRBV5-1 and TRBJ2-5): KAGVTQTPRYLIKTRGQQVTLSCSPISGHRSVSWYQQTPGQGLQFLFEYFSETQRNKGNFPGRFSGRQFSNSRSEMNVSTLELGDSALYLCASNTGGGQETQYFGPGTRLLVL.

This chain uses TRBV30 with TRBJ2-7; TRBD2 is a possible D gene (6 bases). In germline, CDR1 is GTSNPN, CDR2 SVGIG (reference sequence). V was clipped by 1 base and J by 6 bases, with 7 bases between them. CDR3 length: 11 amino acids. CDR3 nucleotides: TGTGCCTGGAGTGGGGGAGGCGAGCAGTACGTC. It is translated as CAWSGGGEQYV.

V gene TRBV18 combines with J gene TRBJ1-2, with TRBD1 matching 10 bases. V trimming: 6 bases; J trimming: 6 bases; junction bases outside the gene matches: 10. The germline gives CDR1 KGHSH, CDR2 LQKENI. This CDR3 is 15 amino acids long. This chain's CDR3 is CASSVLQDRGDGYTF. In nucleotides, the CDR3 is TGTGCCAGCTCTGTTCTCCAGGACAGGGGGGATGGCTACACCTTC.

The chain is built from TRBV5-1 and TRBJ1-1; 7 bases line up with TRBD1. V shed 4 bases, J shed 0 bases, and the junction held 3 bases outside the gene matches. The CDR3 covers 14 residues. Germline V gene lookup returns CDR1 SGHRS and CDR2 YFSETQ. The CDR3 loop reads CASSNTGVNTEAFF. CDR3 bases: TGCGCCAGCAGCAACACAGGGGTGAACACTGAAGCTTTCTTT.

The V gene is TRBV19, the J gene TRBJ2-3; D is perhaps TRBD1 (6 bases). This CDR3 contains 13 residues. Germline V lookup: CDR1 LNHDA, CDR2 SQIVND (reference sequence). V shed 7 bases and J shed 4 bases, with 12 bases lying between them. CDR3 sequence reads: CASNANRADTQYF. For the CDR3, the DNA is TGTGCCAGTAACGCAAACAGGGCAGATACGCAGTATTTT.

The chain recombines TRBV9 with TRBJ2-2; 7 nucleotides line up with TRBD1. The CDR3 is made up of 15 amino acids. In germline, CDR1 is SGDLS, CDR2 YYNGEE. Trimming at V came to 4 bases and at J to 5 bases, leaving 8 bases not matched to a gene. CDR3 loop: CASSSSGGITGELFF. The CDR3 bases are TGTGCCAGCAGCTCGTCAGGGGGAATTACCGGGGAGCTGTTTTTT.

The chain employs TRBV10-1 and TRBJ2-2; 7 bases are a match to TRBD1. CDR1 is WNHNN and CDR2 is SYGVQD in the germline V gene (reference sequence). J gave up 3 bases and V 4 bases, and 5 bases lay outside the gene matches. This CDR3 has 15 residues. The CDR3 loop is CASSANRGDTGELFF. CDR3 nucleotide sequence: TGCGCCAGCAGTGCCAACAGGGGAGACACCGGGGAGCTGTTTTTT.

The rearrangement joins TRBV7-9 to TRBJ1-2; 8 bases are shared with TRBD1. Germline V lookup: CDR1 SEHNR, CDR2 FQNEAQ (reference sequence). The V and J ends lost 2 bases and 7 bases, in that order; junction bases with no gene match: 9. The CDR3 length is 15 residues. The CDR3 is CASSLSTGVGGGYTF. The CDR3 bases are TGTGCCAGCAGCTTATCGACAGGGGTTGGCGGTGGCTACACCTTC.

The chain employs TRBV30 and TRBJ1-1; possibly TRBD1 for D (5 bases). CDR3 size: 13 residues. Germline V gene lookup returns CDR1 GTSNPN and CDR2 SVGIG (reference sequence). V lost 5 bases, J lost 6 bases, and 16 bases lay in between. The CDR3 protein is CAWGANTEAEAFF. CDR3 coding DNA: TGTGCCTGGGGGGCCAATACGGAGGCTGAAGCTTTCTTT.

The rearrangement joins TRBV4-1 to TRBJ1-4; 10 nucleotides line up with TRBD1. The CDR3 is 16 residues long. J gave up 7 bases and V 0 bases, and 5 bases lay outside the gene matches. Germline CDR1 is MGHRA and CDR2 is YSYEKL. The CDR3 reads CASSQDRTGGGEKLFF. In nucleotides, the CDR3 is TGCGCCAGCAGCCAAGATAGGACAGGGGGAGGTGAAAAACTGTTTTTT.

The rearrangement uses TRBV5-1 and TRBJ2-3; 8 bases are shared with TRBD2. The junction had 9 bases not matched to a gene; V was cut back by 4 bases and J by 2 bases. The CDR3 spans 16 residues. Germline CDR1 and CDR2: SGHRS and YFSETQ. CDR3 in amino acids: CASSREGRGVTDTQYF. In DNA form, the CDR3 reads TGCGCCAGCAGCCGGGAGGGGCGGGGTGTCACAGATACGCAGTATTTT.

DNA for the CDR3: TGTGCCAGCAGCTTAGTCAGGGGATCTGCAGCTTTCTTT. Protein product: CASSLVRGSAAFF. J is TRBJ1-1 and V is TRBV11-2; D might be TRBD1 (6 bases). CDR1 and CDR2 from the germline V gene are SGHAT and FQNNGV. The CDR3 is made up of 13 amino acids. V was shortened by 1 base and J by 10 bases, with 13 bases between the two germline ends.

CDR3 in amino acids: CASSPRHDTYEQYV. CDR3 sequence (DNA): TGTGCCAGCTCACCAAGACACGATACCTACGAGCAGTACGTC. The V gene is TRBV18, the J gene TRBJ2-7; unclear D gene. The CDR3 contains 14 residues. The V end was cut by 2 bases, the J end by 2 bases, with 10 bases between. Per the germline V gene, CDR1 is KGHSH and CDR2 is LQKENI.

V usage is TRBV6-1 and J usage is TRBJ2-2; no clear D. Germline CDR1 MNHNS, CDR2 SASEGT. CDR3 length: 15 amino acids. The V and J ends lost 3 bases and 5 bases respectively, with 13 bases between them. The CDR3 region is CASSEVLRKTGELFF. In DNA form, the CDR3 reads TGTGCCAGCAGTGAGGTTTTGCGGAAGACCGGGGAGCTGTTTTTT.

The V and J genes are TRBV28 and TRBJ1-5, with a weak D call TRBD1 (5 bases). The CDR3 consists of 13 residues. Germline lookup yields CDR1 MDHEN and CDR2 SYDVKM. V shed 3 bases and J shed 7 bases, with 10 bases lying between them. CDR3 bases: TGTGCCAGCAGTTTCTTACGACAGCAGCCCCAGCATTTT. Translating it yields CASSFLRQQPQHF.

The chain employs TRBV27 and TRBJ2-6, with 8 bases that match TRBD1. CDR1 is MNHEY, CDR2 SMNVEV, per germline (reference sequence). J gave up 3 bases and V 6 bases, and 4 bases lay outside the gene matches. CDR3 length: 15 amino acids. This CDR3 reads CASRRQGSGANVLTF. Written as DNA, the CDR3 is TGTGCCAGCAGACGACAGGGGAGTGGGGCCAACGTCCTGACTTTC.

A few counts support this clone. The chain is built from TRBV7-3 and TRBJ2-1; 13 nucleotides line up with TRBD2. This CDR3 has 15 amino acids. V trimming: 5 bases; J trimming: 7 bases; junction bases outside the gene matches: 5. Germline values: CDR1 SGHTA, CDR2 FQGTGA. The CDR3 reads CASSRTSGRVNEQFF. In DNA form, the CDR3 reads TGTGCCAGCAGCCGCACTAGCGGGAGGGTAAATGAGCAGTTCTTC.

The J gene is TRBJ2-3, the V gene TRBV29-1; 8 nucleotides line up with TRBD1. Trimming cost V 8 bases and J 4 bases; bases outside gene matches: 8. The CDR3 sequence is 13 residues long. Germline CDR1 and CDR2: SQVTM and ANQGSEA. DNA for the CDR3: TGCAGCTCCGCCCAGGGGGCCCCAGATACGCAGTATTTT. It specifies CSSAQGAPDTQYF.

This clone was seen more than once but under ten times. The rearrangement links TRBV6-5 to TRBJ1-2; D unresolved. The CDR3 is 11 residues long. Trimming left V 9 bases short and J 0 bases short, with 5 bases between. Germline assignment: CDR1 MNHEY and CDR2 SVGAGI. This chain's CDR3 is CASSTNYGYTF. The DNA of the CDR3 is TGTGCCAGTTCTACTAACTATGGCTACACCTTC.

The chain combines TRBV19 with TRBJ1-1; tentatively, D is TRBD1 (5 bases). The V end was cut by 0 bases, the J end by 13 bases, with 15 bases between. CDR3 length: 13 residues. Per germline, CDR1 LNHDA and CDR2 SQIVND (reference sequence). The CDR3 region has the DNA TGTGCCAGTAGTATAGATCGGCAGGGAAATCATTTCTTT. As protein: CASSIDRQGNHFF.

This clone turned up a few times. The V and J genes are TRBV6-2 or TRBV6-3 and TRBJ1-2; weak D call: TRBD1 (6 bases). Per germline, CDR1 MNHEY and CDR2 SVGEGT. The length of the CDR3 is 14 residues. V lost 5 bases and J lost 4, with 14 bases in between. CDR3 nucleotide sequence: TGTGCCAGCAGTCGAACCGACAGGATCTATGGCTACACCTTC. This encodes CASSRTDRIYGYTF.

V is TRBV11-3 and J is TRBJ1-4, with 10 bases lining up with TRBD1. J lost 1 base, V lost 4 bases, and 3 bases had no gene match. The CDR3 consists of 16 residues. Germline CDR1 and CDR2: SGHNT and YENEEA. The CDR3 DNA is TGTGCCAGCAGCTCGGGACAGGGGTTAACTAATGAAAAACTGTTTTTT. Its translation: CASSSGQGLTNEKLFF.